One and the same sample provided the 11 T cell receptor beta chains below, sequenced in a study of blood T cell repertoires in COVID-19 (dated by TCRdb to 2020 to 2022). The library was built by means of the immunoSEQ multiplex PCR assay. In TCRdb, the immuneACCESS table is reduced to in-frame sequences with V and J assigned. These tables do not hold every clone; where another copy was compared, an unresolved V gene accounts for under half, and the others remain unexplained. Within this sample are 200,000 to 300,000 clones, with 84% of them counted one time only. The ten largest clones capture around 7.8% of the sample. Sequences were obtained from peripheral blood. These receptors were taken from a human donor in a cohort sampled during active COVID-19.

CDR3 amino acids: CASSWGGALNTGELFF. The CDR3 nucleotides read TGTGCCAGCAGCTGGGGCGGGGCCTTGAACACCGGGGAGCTGTTTTTT. J is TRBJ2-2 and V is TRBV5-5, with a weak D call TRBD2 (6 bases). The CDR3 runs 16 residues. Germline V gives CDR1 SGHKS, CDR2 YYEKEE (reference sequence). V was clipped by 3 bases and J by 1 base, with 13 bases between them.

This clone has only one observation. The gene calls are TRBV18 and TRBJ1-3; no reliable D call. The CDR3 consists of 15 residues. Trimming stripped 5 bases from V and 0 bases from J, with 11 bases between. CDR1 and CDR2 (germline): KGHSH, LQKENI. The CDR3 DNA reads as TGTGCCAGCTCAGACAATAGGATCTCTGGAAACACCATATATTTT. Translation: CASSDNRISGNTIYF.

This chain connects TRBV2 to TRBJ2-3; 11 bases match TRBD2. The J segment lost 8 bases and the V segment lost 6 bases, leaving 7 bases of the junction unmatched. CDR1 SNHLY and CDR2 FYNNEI come from the germline V gene. The CDR3 totals 14 residues. CDR3 protein: CASRTLAGGGTQYF. The CDR3 nucleotides read TGTGCCAGCAGAACTCTAGCGGGAGGAGGTACGCAGTATTTT.

V and J are TRBV5-1 and TRBJ2-7; TRBD1 matches at 9 bases. There are 14 residues in the CDR3. V shed 4 bases, J shed 7 bases, and the junction held 9 bases outside the gene matches. CDR1 and CDR2 (germline): SGHRS, YFSETQ. The CDR3 is CASSPGQGRGEQYF. DNA for the CDR3: TGCGCCAGCAGCCCGGGACAGGGCCGAGGGGAGCAGTACTTC. Full variable domain (rest looked up from reference TRBV5-1 and TRBJ2-7): KAGVTQTPRYLIKTRGQQVTLSCSPISGHRSVSWYQQTPGQGLQFLFEYFSETQRNKGNFPGRFSGRQFSNSRSEMNVSTLELGDSALYLCASSPGQGRGEQYFGPGTRLTVT.

The genes are TRBV4-1 and TRBJ2-4; 7 nucleotides agree with TRBD2. The CDR3 runs 15 residues. V lost 2 bases, J lost 6 bases, and 7 bases stayed unmatched. Germline V gene lookup returns CDR1 MGHRA and CDR2 YSYEKL. CDR3 protein: CASSQPSGGINIQYF. The CDR3 nucleotides are TGCGCCAGCAGCCAACCCTCGGGGGGTATAAACATTCAGTACTTC.

The rearrangement uses TRBV9 and TRBJ1-1; no reliable D call. The CDR3 spans 13 residues. V lost 3 bases, J lost 1 base, and 7 bases lay in between. Germline V lookup: CDR1 SGDLS, CDR2 YYNGEE. The CDR3 loop reads CASSDHRNTEAFF. In DNA, the CDR3 is TGTGCCAGCAGCGATCACAGGAACACTGAAGCTTTCTTT.

The V gene is TRBV6-6, the J gene TRBJ2-1, with TRBD1 matching 9 bases. The V and J ends lost 6 bases and 6 bases, in that order; junction bases with no gene match: 6. The CDR3 has 14 residues. Germline lookup yields CDR1 MNHNY and CDR2 SVGAGI (reference sequence). The CDR3 nucleotides are TGTGCCAGCAGATCCGGGACAGGGAGCAATGAGCAGTTCTTC. Amino acids: CASRSGTGSNEQFF.

In its sample, this clone was seen a few times. The chain is built from TRBV28 and TRBJ1-6; D is ambiguous. Germline lookup yields CDR1 MDHEN and CDR2 SYDVKM. V gave up 2 bases and J gave up 7 bases, with 12 bases separating them. CDR3 length equals 15 residues. This CDR3 reads CASSLARGVNSPLHF. The CDR3 DNA sequence: TGTGCCAGCAGTTTAGCACGGGGAGTGAATTCACCCCTCCACTTT.

This chain links TRBV4-3 with TRBJ1-2; perhaps TRBD1 as D (5 bases). Germline V gives CDR1 LGHNA, CDR2 YSLEER. CDR3 length: 12 residues. V was shortened by 3 bases and J by 7 bases, with 9 bases between the two germline ends. This CDR3 is CASSHQGTGYTF. The CDR3 DNA sequence: TGCGCCAGCAGCCACCAGGGAACTGGCTACACCTTC.

The V gene is TRBV7-2, the J gene TRBJ2-2; D is possibly TRBD1 (6 bases). Trimming took off 11 bases at V and 8 bases at J, with 18 bases between the two ends. This CDR3 is built from 13 residues. CDR1 is SGHTA and CDR2 is FQGNSA in the germline V gene. CDR3 region: CAGTRGGGGELFF. The CDR3 bases are TGTGCCGGTACCAGGGGTGGAGGAGGGGAGCTGTTTTTT.

V and J are TRBV5-8 and TRBJ1-5; possible D gene TRBD1, 6 bases. CDR1 SGHTS and CDR2 YDEGEE come from the germline V gene. The CDR3 length is 17 residues. The V end lost 4 bases, the J end lost 2 bases, and 19 bases lay between the germline ends. The CDR3 bases are TGTGCCAGCAGCCCTAGTCCAGGGGAGGGGCGCAATCAGCCCCAGCATTTT. Translation gives CASSPSPGEGRNQPQHF.